The 8 T cell receptor beta chains below all came from one sample that was sequenced in a study of T-cell memory formation after mild COVID-19. TCRdb reanalysed the 5' RACE reads using MiXCR and keeps one entry per CDR3 protein. This table has approximately 42,000 distinct CDR3 sequences, 6% to 7% appearing once. Sequencing was done on a sample of PBMCs or a T cell subset sorted from them (not recorded which). These TCRs come from an adult who had mild COVID-19 (a few samples of this study predate the infection). Cell type and time point are not known.

V usage is TRBV30 and J usage is TRBJ2-3, with 7 bases aligning to TRBD2. In germline, CDR1 is GTSNPN, CDR2 SVGIG (reference sequence). The CDR3 has 13 residues. The junction had 12 bases not matched to a gene; V was cut back by 8 bases and J by 7 bases. The chain's CDR3 is CAGGRESMNTQYF. The CDR3 DNA follows: TGTGCCGGGGGGAGGGAGTCAATGAATACGCAGTATTTT.

This clonotype was counted at least ten times. The chain carries TRBV15 and TRBJ1-5; 8 bases fit TRBD1. V dropped 11 bases and J dropped 4; count of bases not matched to a gene: 7. The CDR3 covers 13 residues. Germline loops: CDR1 LNHNV, CDR2 YYDKDF (reference sequence). CDR3 region: CAVQGVRNQPQHF. The CDR3 bases are TGTGCCGTACAGGGGGTGAGGAATCAGCCCCAGCATTTT.

This sequence joins TRBV6-9 and TRBJ2-7; 9 bases map to TRBD1. The CDR3 is made up of 17 amino acids. Germline trimming cut 0 bases from V and 3 bases from J; bases unmatched to any gene: 9. CDR1 is MNHGY, CDR2 SVAAGI, per germline. CDR3: CASSYSNRDREDYEQYF. CDR3 sequence (DNA): TGTGCCAGCAGTTATTCAAATCGGGACAGGGAGGACTACGAGCAGTACTTC.

This clonotype appeared a few times. The J gene is TRBJ1-1, the V gene TRBV12-3 or TRBV12-4, with D unresolved. The CDR3 spans 14 residues. The ends were cut back, 0 bases at V and 1 base at J, with 6 bases in the middle. For the CDR3, the DNA is TGTGCCAGCAGTTTAGCGGCGTCGAACACTGAAGCTTTCTTT. As protein: CASSLAASNTEAFF.

Of note for this clonotype: It may be a read error: a sequence one base away is much more abundant. The CDR3 end shows no conserved phenylalanine or tryptophan, and so a read error is likely. V and J are TRBV15 and TRBJ1-1; unclear D gene. V was pared by 0 bases and J by 5 bases, with 10 bases between. CDR3 length: 14 residues. Germline CDR1 is LNHNV and CDR2 is YYDKDF (reference sequence). CDR3: CATSRDGRMTEAFY. CDR3 bases: TGTGCCACCAGCAGAGACGGACGTATGACTGAAGCTTTCTAT.

The chain has TRBV6-5 and TRBJ2-1, with D possibly being TRBD1 (6 bases). The V end lost 5 bases, the J end lost 2 bases, and 13 bases lay between the germline ends. Germline V lookup: CDR1 MNHEY, CDR2 SVGAGI. CDR3 length: 15 residues. The chain's CDR3 is CASSQTRGPYNEQFF. The CDR3 nucleotides read TGTGCCAGCAGTCAAACCAGGGGCCCCTACAATGAGCAGTTCTTC.

This clonotype was picked up many times. This chain connects TRBV6-5 to TRBJ2-7, with 7 positions matching TRBD1. In germline, CDR1 is MNHEY, CDR2 SVGAGI. The CDR3 is 13 amino acids. With 7 bases clipped from V and 1 base from J, the junction kept 4 bases outside the gene matches. The CDR3 here is CASTSGQSYEQYF. Written as DNA, the CDR3 is TGTGCCAGCACCTCGGGACAGTCCTACGAGCAGTACTTC.

This chain's CDR3 is CASSLGAFTDTQYF. The CDR3 DNA is TGTGCCAGCAGCTTAGGGGCCTTCACAGATACGCAGTATTTT. V and J are TRBV7-2 and TRBJ2-3; no firm D call. V lost 1 base and J lost 2, with 7 bases in between. This CDR3 has 14 residues. CDR1 and CDR2 (germline): SGHTA, FQGNSA.